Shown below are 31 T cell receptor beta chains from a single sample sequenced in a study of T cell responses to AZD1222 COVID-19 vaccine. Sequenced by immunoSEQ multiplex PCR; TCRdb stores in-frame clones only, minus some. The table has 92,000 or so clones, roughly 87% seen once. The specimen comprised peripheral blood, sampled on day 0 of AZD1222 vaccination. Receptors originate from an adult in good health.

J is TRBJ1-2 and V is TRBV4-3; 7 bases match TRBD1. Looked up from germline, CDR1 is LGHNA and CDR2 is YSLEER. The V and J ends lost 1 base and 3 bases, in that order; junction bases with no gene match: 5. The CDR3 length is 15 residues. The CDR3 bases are TGCGCCAGCAGCCAAGTATACGGACAGGACTATGGCTACACCTTC. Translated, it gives CASSQVYGQDYGYTF.

This CDR3 reads CASSRGGVNSPLHF. The DNA for the CDR3 is TGTGCCAGCAGCCGCGGGGGAGTCAATTCACCCCTCCACTTT. V gene TRBV11-2 combines with J gene TRBJ1-6, with a possible D match to TRBD1 (5 bases). The CDR3 is made up of 14 amino acids. Germline V gives CDR1 SGHAT, CDR2 FQNNGV. V dropped 5 bases and J dropped 7 bases, with 12 bases sitting between them.

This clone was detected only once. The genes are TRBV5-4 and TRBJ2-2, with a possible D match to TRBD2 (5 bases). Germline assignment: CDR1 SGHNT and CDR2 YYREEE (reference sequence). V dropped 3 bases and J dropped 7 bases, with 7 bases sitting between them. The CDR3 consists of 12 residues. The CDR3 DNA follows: TGTGCCAGCAGCTCCGGGGTCGGGGAGCTGTTTTTT. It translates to CASSSGVGELFF.

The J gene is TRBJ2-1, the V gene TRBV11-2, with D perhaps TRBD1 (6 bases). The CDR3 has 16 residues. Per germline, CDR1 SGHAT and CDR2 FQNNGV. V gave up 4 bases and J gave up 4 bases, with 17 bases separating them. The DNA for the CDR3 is TGTGCCAGCAGCTCGACGCAGGGGATAAGTTACAATGAGCAGTTCTTC. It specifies CASSSTQGISYNEQFF. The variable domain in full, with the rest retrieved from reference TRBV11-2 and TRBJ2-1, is EAGVAQSPRYKIIEKRQSVAFWCNPISGHATLYWYQQILGQGPKLLIQFQNNGVVDDSQLPKDRFSAERLKGVDSTLKIQPAKLEDSAVYLCASSSTQGISYNEQFFGPGTRLTVL.

Here the CDR3 DNA reads TGTGCCATCAGTGATCCGGGACACCCGAACACTGAAGCTTTCTTT. This sequence encodes CAISDPGHPNTEAFF. This chain links TRBV10-3 with TRBJ1-1; perhaps TRBD1 as D (6 bases). Germline CDR1 and CDR2: ENHRY and SYGVKD. CDR3 size: 15 residues. Trimming shortened V by 3 bases and J by 1 base, and 12 bases separated the two germline ends.

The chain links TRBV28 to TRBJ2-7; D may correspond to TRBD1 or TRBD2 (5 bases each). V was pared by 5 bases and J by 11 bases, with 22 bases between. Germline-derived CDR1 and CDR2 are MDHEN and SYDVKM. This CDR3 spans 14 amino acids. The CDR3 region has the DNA TGTGCCAGCAGTCTTCAGGGACGGCTCGTCCGGAAGTACTTC. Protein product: CASSLQGRLVRKYF.

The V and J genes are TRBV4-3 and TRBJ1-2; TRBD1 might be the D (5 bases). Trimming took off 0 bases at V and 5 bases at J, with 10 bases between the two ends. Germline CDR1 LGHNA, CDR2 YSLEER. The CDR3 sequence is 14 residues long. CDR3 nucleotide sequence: TGCGCCAGCAGCCAAGATCCAAGGGGATATGGCTACACCTTC. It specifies CASSQDPRGYGYTF.

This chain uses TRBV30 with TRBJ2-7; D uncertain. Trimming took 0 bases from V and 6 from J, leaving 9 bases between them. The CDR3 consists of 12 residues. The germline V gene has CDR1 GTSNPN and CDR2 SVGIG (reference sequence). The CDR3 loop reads CAWSVIGSEQYF. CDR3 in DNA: TGTGCCTGGAGTGTCATCGGATCCGAGCAGTACTTC.

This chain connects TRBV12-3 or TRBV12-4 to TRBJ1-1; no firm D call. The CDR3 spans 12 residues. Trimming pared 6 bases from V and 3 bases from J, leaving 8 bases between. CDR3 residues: CASRDGDTEAFF. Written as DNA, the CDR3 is TGTGCCAGCAGAGATGGGGACACTGAAGCTTTCTTT.

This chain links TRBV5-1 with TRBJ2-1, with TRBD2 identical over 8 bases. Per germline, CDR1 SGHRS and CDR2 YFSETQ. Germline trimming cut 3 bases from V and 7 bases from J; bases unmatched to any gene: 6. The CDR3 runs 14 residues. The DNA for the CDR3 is TGCGCCAGCAGCTCCCGCGGGGGGCCAAATGAGCAGTTCTTC. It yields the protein CASSSRGGPNEQFF. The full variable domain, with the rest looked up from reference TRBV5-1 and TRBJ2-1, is KAGVTQTPRYLIKTRGQQVTLSCSPISGHRSVSWYQQTPGQGLQFLFEYFSETQRNKGNFPGRFSGRQFSNSRSEMNVSTLELGDSALYLCASSSRGGPNEQFFGPGTRLTVL.

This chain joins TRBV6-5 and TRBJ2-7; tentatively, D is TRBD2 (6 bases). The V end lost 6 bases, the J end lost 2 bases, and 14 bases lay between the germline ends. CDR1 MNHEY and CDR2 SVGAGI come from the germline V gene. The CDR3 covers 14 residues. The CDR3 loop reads CASRGGYATYEQYF. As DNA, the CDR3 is TGTGCCAGCAGGGGAGGATATGCTACCTACGAGCAGTACTTC.

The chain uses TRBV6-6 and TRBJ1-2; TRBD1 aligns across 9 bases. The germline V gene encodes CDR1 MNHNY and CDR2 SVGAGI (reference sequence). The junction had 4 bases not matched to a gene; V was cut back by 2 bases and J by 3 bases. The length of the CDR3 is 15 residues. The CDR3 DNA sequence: TGTGCCAGCAGTTACGGGACAGGGTTCGACTATGGCTACACCTTC. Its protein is CASSYGTGFDYGYTF.

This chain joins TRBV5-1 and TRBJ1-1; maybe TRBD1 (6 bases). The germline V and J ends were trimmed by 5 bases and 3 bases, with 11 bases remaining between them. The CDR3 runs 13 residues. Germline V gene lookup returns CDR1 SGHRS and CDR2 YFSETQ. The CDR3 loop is CASSTGFDTEAFF. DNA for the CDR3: TGCGCCAGCAGTACAGGGTTCGACACTGAAGCTTTCTTT.

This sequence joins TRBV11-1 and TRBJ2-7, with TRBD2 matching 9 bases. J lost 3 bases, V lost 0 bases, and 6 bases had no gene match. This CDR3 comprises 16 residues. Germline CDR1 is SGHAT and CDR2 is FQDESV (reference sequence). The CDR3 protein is CASSLAGGTSLYEQYF. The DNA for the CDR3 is TGTGCCAGCAGCTTAGCCGGGGGGACTAGCCTCTACGAGCAGTACTTC.

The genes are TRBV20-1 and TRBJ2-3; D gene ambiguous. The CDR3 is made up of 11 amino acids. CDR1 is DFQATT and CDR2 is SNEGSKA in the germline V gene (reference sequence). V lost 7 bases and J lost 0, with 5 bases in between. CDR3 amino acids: CSVRSTDTQYF. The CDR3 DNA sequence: TGCAGTGTCCGAAGCACAGATACGCAGTATTTT.

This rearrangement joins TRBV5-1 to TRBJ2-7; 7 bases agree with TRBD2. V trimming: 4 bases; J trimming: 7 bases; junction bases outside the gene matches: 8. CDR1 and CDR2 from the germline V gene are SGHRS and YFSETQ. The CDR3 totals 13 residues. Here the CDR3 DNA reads TGCGCCAGCAGCCCCATGTGGGGGGGAGAGCAGTACTTC. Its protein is CASSPMWGGEQYF.

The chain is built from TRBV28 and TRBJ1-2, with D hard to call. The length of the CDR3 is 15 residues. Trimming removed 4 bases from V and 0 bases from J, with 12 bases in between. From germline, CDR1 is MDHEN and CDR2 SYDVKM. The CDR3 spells CASSSETSPNYGYTF. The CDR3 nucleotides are TGTGCCAGCAGTTCCGAGACAAGCCCTAACTATGGCTACACCTTC.

As DNA, the CDR3 is TGTGCCAGCAGCCCCCCACGGGCCCCGACGGGGGAGCAGTACTTC. Translating it yields CASSPPRAPTGEQYF. This chain joins TRBV7-2 and TRBJ2-7, with a possible D match to TRBD2 (5 bases). The CDR3 spans 15 residues. V was trimmed by 5 bases and J by 7 bases, leaving 21 bases between them. The germline gives CDR1 SGHTA, CDR2 FQGNSA.

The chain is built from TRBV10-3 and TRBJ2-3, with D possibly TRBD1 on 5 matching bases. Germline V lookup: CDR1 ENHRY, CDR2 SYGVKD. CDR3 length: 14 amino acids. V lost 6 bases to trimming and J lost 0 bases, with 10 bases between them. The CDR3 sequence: CAISSDSSTDTQYF. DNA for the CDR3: TGTGCCATCAGCTCAGACAGCAGCACAGATACGCAGTATTTT.

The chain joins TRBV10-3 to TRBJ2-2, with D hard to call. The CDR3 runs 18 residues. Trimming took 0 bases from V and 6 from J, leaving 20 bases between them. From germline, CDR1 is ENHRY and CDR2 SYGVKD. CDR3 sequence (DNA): TGTGCCATCAGTGAGTCGAGTTTGTCCATCCGAGGTCCCGGGGAGCTGTTTTTT. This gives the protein CAISESSLSIRGPGELFF.

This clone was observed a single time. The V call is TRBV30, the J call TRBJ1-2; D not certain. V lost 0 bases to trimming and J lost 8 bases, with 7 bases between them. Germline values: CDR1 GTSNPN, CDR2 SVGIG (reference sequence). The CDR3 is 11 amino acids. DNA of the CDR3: TGTGCCTGGAGTGTAAGGATCGGCTACACCTTC. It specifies CAWSVRIGYTF. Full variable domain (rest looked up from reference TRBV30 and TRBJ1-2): SQTIHQWPATLVQPVGSPLSLECTVEGTSNPNLYWYRQAAGRGLQLLFYSVGIGQISSEVPQNLSASRPQDRQFILSSKKLLLSDSGFYLCAWSVRIGYTFGSGTRLTVV.

In DNA, the CDR3 is TGTGCCAGCAGGGTAATGGGGGCCCGGGACAGGGCATCACCCCTCCACTTT. This gives the protein CASRVMGARDRASPLHF. V is TRBV11-2 and J is TRBJ1-6, with 9 positions matching TRBD1. CDR1 and CDR2 (germline): SGHAT, FQNNGV. The CDR3 covers 17 residues. The junction had 16 bases not matched to a gene; V was cut back by 6 bases and J by 10 bases.

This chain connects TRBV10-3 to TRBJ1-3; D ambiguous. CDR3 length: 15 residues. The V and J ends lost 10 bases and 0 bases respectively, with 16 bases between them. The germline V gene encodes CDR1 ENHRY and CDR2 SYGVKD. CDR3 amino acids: CATRAQSDSGNTIYF. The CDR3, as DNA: TGTGCCACCCGGGCCCAATCCGACTCTGGAAACACCATATATTTT.

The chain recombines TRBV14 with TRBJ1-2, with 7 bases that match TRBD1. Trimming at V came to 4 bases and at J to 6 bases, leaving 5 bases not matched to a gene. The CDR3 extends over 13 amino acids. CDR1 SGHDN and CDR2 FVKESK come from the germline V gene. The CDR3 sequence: CASSLGQYDGYTF. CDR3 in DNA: TGTGCCAGCAGCCTGGGACAGTATGATGGCTACACCTTC.

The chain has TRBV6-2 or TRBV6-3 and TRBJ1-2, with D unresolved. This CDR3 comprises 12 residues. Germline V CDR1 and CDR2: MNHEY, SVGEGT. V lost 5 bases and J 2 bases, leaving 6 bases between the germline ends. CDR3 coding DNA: TGTGCCAGCAGTGATACAAACTATGGCTACACCTTC. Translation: CASSDTNYGYTF.

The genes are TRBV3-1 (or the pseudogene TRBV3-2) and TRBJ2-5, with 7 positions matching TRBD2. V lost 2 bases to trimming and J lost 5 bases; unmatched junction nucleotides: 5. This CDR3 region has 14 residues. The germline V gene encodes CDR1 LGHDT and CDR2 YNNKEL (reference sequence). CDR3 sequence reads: CASSQMGGWETQYF. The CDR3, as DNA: TGTGCCAGCAGCCAAATGGGGGGGTGGGAGACCCAGTACTTC.

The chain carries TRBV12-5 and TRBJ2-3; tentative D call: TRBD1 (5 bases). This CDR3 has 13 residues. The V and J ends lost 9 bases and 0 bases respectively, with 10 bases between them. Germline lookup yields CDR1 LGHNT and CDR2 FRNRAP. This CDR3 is CASRTSSTDTQYF. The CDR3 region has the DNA TGTGCTAGCCGGACATCTAGCACAGATACGCAGTATTTT.

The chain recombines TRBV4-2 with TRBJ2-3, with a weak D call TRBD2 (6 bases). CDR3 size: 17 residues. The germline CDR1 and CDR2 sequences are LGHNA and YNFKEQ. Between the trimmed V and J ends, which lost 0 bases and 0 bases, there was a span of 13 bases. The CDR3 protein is CASSQEGGYTSTDTQYF. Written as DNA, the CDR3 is TGTGCCAGCAGCCAAGAGGGGGGATACACTAGCACAGATACGCAGTATTTT.

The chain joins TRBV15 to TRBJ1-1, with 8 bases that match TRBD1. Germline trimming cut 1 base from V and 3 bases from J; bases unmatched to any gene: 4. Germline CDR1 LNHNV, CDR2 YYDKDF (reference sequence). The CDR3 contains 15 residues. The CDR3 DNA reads TGTGCCACCAGCAGAGGAGGACAGGGCCACACTGAAGCTTTCTTT. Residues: CATSRGGQGHTEAFF. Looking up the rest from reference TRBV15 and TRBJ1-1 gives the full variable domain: DAMVIQNPRYQVTQFGKPVTLSCSQTLNHNVMYWYQQKSSQAPKLLFHYYDKDFNNEADTPDNFQSRRPNTSFCFLDIRSPGLGDTAMYLCATSRGGQGHTEAFFGQGTRLTVV.

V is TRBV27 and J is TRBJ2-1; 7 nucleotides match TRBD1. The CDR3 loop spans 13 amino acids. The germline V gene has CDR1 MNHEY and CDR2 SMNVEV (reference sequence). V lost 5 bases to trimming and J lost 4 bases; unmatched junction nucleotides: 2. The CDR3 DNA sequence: TGTGCCAGCAGTAGGACAGGTTACAATGAGCAGTTCTTC. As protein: CASSRTGYNEQFF.

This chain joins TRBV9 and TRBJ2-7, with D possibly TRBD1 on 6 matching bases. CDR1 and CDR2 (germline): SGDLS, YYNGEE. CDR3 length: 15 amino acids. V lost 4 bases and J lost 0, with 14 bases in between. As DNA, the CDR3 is TGTGCCAGCAGCAGACGGGACACGGACTCCTACGAGCAGTACTTC. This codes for CASSRRDTDSYEQYF. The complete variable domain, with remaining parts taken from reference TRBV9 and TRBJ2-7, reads DSGVTQTPKHLITATGQRVTLRCSPRSGDLSVYWYQQSLDQGLQFLIQYYNGEERAKGNILERFSAQQFPDLHSELNLSSLELGDSALYFCASSRRDTDSYEQYFGPGTRLTVT.